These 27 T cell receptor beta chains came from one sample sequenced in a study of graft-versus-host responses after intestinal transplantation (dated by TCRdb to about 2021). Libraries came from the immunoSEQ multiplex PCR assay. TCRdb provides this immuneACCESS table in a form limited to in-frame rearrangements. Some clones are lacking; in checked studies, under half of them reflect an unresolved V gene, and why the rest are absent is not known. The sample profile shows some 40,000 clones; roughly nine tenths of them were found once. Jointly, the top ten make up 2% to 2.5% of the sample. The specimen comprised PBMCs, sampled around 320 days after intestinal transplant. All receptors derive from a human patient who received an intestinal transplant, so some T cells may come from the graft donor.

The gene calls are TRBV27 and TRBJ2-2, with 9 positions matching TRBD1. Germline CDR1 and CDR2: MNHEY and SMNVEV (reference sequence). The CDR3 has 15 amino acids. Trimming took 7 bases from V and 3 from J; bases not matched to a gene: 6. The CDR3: CASILRDRDTGELFF. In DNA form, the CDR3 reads TGTGCCAGCATCCTCCGGGACAGGGACACCGGGGAGCTGTTTTTT.

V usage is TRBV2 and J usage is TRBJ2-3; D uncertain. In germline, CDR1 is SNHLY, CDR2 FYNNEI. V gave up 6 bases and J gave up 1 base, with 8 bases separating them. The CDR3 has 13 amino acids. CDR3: CASSPDGTDTQYF. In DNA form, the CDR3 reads TGTGCCAGCAGCCCGGACGGCACAGATACGCAGTATTTT.

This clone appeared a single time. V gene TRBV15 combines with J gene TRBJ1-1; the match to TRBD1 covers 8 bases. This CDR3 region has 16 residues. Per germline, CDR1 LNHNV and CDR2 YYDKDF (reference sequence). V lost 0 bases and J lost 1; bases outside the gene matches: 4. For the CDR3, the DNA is TGTGCCACCAGCAGAGAACAGGGGGGATGGAACACTGAAGCTTTCTTT. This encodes CATSREQGGWNTEAFF.

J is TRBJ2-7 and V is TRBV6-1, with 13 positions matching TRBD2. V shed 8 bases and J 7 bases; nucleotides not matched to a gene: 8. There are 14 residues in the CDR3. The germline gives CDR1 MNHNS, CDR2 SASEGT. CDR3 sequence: CASPAPGLAGEQYF. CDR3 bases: TGTGCCAGCCCTGCCCCGGGACTAGCGGGGGAGCAGTACTTC.

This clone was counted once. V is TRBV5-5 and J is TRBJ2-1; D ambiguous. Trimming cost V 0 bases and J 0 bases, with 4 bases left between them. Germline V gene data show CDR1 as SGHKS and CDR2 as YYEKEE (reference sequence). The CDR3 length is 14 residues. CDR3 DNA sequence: TGTGCCAGCAGCTTGGACCACTCCTACAATGAGCAGTTCTTC. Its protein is CASSLDHSYNEQFF.

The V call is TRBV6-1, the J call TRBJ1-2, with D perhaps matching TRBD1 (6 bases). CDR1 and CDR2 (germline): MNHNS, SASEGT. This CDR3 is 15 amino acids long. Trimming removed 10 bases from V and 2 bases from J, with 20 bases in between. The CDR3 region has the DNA TGTGCCACCATCAAAGGGCTGGGGGCGAACTATGGCTACACCTTC. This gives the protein CATIKGLGANYGYTF.

CDR3 protein: CASTHRGGSYGYTF. CDR3 in DNA: TGTGCCAGCACTCACCGGGGGGGCAGCTATGGCTACACCTTC. V is TRBV6-5 and J is TRBJ1-2; TRBD1 might be the D (6 bases). The CDR3 contains 14 residues. Germline assignment: CDR1 MNHEY and CDR2 SVGAGI. Trimming took 7 bases from V and 4 from J, leaving 16 bases between them.

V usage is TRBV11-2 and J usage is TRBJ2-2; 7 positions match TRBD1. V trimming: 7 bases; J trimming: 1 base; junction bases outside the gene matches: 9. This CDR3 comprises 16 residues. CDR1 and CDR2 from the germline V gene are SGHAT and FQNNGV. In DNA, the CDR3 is TGTGCCAGCAAATCCAGAGACAGGGTGAACACCGGGGAGCTGTTTTTT. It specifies CASKSRDRVNTGELFF.

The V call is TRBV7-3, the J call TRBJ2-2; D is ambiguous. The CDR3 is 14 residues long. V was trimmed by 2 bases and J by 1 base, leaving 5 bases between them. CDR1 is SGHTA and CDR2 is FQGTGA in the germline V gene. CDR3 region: CASSLFENTGELFF. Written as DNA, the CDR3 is TGTGCCAGCAGCTTATTCGAGAACACCGGGGAGCTGTTTTTT.

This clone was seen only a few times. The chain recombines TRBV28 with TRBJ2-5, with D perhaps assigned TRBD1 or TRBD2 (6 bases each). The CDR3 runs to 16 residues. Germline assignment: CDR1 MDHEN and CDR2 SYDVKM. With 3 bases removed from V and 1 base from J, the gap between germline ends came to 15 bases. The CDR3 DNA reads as TGTGCCAGCAGTTTTGGGGGCAGGGACTTCCAAGAGACCCAGTACTTC. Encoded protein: CASSFGGRDFQETQYF.

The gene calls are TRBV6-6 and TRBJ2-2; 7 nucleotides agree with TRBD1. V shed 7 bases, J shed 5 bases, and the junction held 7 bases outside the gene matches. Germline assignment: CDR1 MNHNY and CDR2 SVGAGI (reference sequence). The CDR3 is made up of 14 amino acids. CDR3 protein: CASTNRGDTGELFF. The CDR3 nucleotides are TGTGCCAGCACTAACAGGGGTGATACCGGGGAGCTGTTTTTT.

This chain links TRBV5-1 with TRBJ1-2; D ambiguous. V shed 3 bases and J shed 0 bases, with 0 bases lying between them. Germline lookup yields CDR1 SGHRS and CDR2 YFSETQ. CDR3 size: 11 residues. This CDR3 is CASSSNYGYTF. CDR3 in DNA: TGCGCCAGCAGCTCTAACTATGGCTACACCTTC.

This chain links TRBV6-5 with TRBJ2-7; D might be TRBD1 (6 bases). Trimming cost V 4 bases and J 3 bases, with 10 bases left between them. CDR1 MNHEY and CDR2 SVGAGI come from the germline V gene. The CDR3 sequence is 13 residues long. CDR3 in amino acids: CASSSDRLYEQYF. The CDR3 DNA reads TGTGCCAGCAGTTCGGACAGACTCTACGAGCAGTACTTC.

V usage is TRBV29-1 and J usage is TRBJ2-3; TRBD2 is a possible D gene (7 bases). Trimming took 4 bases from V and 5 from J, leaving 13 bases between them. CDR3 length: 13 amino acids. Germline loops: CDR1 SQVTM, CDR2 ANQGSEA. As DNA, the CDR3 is TGCAGCGTTGGTGGGGGGGCGAGAGATACGCAGTATTTT. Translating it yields CSVGGGARDTQYF.

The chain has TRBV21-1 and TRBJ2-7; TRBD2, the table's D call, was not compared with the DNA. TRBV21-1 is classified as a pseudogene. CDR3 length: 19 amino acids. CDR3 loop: CASSKERVWGRGRGREQYF. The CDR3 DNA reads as TGTGCCAGCAGCAAAGAGAGAGTTTGGGGGCGGGGGCGGGGGCGCGAGCAGTACTTC.

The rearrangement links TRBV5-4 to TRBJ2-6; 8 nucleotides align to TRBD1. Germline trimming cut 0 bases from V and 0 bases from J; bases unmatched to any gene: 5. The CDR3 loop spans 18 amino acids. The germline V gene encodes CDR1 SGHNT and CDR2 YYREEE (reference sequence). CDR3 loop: CASSLAGTGVSGANVLTF. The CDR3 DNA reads TGTGCCAGCAGCTTGGCCGGGACAGGCGTCTCTGGGGCCAACGTCCTGACTTTC. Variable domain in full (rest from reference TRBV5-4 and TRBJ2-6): ETGVTQSPTHLIKTRGQQVTLRCSSQSGHNTVSWYQQALGQGPQFIFQYYREEENGRGNFPPRFSGLQFPNYSSELNVNALELDDSALYLCASSLAGTGVSGANVLTFGAGSRLTVL.

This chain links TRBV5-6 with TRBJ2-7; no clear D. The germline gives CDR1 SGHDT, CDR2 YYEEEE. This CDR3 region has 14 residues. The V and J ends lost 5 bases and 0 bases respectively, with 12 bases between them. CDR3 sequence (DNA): TGTGCCAGCAGTCCTGGACGGAGCTCCTACGAGCAGTACTTC. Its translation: CASSPGRSSYEQYF. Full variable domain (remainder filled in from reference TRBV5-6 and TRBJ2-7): DAGVTQSPTHLIKTRGQQVTLRCSPKSGHDTVSWYQQALGQGPQFIFQYYEEEERQRGNFPDRFSGHQFPNYSSELNVNALLLGDSALYLCASSPGRSSYEQYFGPGTRLTVT.

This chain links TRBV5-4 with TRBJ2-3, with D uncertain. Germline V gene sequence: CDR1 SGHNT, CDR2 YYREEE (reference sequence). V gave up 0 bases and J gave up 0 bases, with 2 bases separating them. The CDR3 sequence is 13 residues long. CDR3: CASSLGSTDTQYF. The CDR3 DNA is TGTGCCAGCAGCTTGGGGAGCACAGATACGCAGTATTTT.

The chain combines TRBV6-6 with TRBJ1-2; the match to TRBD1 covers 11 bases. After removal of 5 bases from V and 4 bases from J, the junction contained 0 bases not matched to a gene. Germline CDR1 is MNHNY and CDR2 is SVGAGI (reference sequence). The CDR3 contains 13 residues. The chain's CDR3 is CASSGTGGYGYTF. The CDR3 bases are TGTGCCAGCAGTGGGACAGGGGGCTATGGCTACACCTTC.

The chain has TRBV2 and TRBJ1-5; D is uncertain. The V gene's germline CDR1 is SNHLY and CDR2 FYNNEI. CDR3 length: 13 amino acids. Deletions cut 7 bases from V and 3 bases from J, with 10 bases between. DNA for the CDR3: TGTGCCAGCACCCCCGGATTCAATCAGCCCCAGCATTTT. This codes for CASTPGFNQPQHF.

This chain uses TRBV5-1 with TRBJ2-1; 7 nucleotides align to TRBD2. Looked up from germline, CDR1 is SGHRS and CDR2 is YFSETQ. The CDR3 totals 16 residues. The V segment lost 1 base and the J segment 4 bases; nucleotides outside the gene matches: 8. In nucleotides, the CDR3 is TGCGCCAGCAGCTTGAGGCGGGAGAGAGGATACAATGAGCAGTTCTTC. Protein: CASSLRRERGYNEQFF. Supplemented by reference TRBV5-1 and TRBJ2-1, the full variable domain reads KAGVTQTPRYLIKTRGQQVTLSCSPISGHRSVSWYQQTPGQGLQFLFEYFSETQRNKGNFPGRFSGRQFSNSRSEMNVSTLELGDSALYLCASSLRRERGYNEQFFGPGTRLTVL.

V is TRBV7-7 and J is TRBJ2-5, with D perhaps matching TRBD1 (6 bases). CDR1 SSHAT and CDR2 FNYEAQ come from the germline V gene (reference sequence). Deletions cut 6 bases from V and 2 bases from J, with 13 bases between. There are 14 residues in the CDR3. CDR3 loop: CASSIGTKQETQYF. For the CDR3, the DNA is TGTGCCAGCAGTATAGGGACAAAACAAGAGACCCAGTACTTC.

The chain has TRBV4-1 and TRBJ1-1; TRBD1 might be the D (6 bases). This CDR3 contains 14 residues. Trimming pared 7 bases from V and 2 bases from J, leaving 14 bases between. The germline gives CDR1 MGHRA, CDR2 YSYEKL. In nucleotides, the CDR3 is TGCGCCAGCACCTTAGCTGGGGGCAACACTGAAGCTTTCTTT. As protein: CASTLAGGNTEAFF.

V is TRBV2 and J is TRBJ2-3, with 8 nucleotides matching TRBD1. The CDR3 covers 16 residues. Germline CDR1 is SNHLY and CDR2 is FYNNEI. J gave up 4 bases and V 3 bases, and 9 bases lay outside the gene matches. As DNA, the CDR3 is TGTGCCAGCAGTGACCACCAGGGGGCATCTGCAGATACGCAGTATTTT. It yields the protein CASSDHQGASADTQYF. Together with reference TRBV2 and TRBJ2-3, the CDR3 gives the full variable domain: EPEVTQTPSHQVTQMGQEVILRCVPISNHLYFYWYRQILGQKVEFLVSFYNNEISEKSEIFDDQFSVERPDGSNFTLKIRSTKLEDSAMYFCASSDHQGASADTQYFGPGTRLTVL.

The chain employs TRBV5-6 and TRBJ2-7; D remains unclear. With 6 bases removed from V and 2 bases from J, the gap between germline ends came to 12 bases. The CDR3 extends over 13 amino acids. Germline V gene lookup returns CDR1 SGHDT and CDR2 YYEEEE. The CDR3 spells CASTLGSTYEQYF. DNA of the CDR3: TGTGCCAGCACCCTCGGCAGTACCTACGAGCAGTACTTC.

CDR3 DNA sequence: TGTGCCAGCAGCCCCGGAACGTCGGAGACCCAGTACTTC. Translation: CASSPGTSETQYF. The genes are TRBV5-5 and TRBJ2-5, with unresolved D. CDR1 is SGHKS, CDR2 YYEKEE, per germline (reference sequence). Trimming left V 4 bases short and J 5 bases short, with 12 bases between. The CDR3 contains 13 residues.

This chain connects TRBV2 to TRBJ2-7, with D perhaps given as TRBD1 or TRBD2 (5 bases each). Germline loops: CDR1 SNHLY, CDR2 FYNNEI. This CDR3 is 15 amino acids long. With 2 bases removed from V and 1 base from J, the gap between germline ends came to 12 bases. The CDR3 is CASSERGGFSYEQYF. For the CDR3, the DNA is TGTGCCAGCAGTGAACGGGGCGGGTTTTCCTACGAGCAGTACTTC.